The entry that follows covers one TCR beta chain sequence. Original processing notes: Nucleated cell counts were estimated from reference gene primer amplification. Data came from immunoSEQ multiplex PCR; TCRdb stores just in-frame clones and leaves some out. The DNA gave D and trimming, while V, J and clone size come from that table. The sample lists 77,000 or so clones; approximately 90% were seen once. This sample is drawn from a study of blood T cell repertoires in COVID-19. On the study more broadly: COVID-19 samples, acute and convalescent, were from the United States, Italy and Spain.

The CDR3 length is 13 residues. CDR1 is SGHTA, CDR2 FQGNSA, per germline. With 1 base removed from V and 6 bases from J, the gap between germline ends came to 9 bases. The TCR comes from a man aged 45 to 65 with active COVID-19. This sequence joins TRBV7-2 and TRBJ1-2, with D unresolved. The sequencing sample was made of peripheral blood. CDR3 DNA: TGTGCCAGCAGCTTAGTTCCCGGGGATGGCTACACCTTC. It encodes CASSLVPGDGYTF.